There are a few counts of the clone carrying this TCR beta chain. Its specificity is not known. These data originate in a study of T cells in Graves' hyperthyroidism and ophthalmopathy. Researchers took RNA transcripts and amplified the TCR beta CDR3 regions from them. RT-PCR in the first round (using the HTBI primer set) targeted the TCR CDR3. MiXCR, run by TCRdb on the multiplex PCR reads, gives a single entry per CDR3 protein. The data hold 600,000 to 700,000 distinct CDR3 sequences, with about 45% observed a single time. This CDR3 is built from 14 residues. Trimming took 0 bases from V and 4 from J, leaving 10 bases between them. From germline, CDR1 is SGHRS and CDR2 YFSETQ. Study-wide results and caveats: Peripheral blood also featured most of the thyroid clonotypes expanded above 0.001. The authors' 13 V-J model separated ophthalmopathy from stable hyperthyroidism.

Lactation, pregnancy, other autoimmune disease or uncontrolled infection led to exclusion of patients. The chain employs TRBV5-1 and TRBJ1-2; D perhaps matches TRBD1 (6 bases). This receptor was identified in an adult man with Graves' disease, either hyperthyroidism or ophthalmopathy (not recorded which). Sequencing used peripheral blood or thyroid tissue (not recorded which). CDR3: CASSLGGAAYGYTF. CDR3 DNA: TGCGCCAGCAGCTTGGGGGGGGCTGCCTATGGCTACACCTTC.